This TCR beta chain comes out of a study of identifying expanded T cells in peripheral blood. The trim removed 5 bases at V and 4 bases at J, leaving 9 bases unmatched. Germline CDR1 SNHLY, CDR2 FYNNEI. The CDR3 covers 15 residues. Comments on this clone: Its specificity is not known.

Whole-study findings and limits: Clone count variance between approximately two-week samples rose with total template count. About 1.2 clones differed between technical replicates, versus around 15 and 19 over time.

Assay: immunoSEQ multiplex PCR; the TCRdb copy retains only in-frame clones and omits some. This table has around 94,000 clones, around 83% appearing once. Healthy donors had no documented immune events, such as infections, while sampled. Material for sequencing was blood. This sequence was found in a person between 18 and 75 years old in good health. The chain couples TRBV2 to TRBJ2-5; TRBD1 matches at 8 bases. The DNA of the CDR3 is TGTGCCAGCAGTATAGAATGGACAGGGCCAGAGACCCAGTACTTC. Its translation: CASSIEWTGPETQYF.